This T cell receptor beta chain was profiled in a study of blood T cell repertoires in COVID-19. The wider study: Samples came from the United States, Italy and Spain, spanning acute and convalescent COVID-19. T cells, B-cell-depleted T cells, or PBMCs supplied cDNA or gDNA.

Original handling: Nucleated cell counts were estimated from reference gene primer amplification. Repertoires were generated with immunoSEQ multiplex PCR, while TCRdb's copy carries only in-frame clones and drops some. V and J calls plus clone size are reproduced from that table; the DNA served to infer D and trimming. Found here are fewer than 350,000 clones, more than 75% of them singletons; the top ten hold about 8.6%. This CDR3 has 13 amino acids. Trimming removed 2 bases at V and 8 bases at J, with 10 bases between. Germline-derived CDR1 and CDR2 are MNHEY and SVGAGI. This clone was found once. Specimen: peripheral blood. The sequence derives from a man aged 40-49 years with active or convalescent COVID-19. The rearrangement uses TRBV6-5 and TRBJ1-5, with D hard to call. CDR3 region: CASSYSAGKPQHF. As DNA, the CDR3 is TGTGCCAGCAGTTACAGCGCGGGAAAGCCCCAGCATTTT.